This TCR beta chain was observed in a study of blood T cell repertoires in COVID-19. Overall study context: From T cells, B-cell-depleted T cells, or PBMCs came the material, which was cDNA or gDNA.

Per the original data handling: Researchers report that nucleated cell counts were estimated from reference gene primer amplification. Method: immunoSEQ multiplex PCR; TCRdb's copy keeps in-frame clones and lacks some. That table furnishes V, J and clone size, whereas the DNA furnished D and trimming. The sample includes 70,000 or so clones, roughly 90% of them seen just once. The source material was peripheral blood. This receptor was obtained from a woman between 45 and 60 years old with acute or convalescent COVID-19.

The CDR3 DNA follows: TGTGCCAGCAGCTTCCGACAGGGAAGTGTATCTGGAAACACCATATATTTT. Protein: CASSFRQGSVSGNTIYF. The rearrangement joins TRBV5-5 to TRBJ1-3; 7 nucleotides line up with TRBD1. Germline CDR1 reads SGHKS; CDR2 reads YYEKEE (reference sequence). The V gene end was trimmed by 2 bases and the J gene end by 1 base; junction bases not matched to a gene: 9. CDR3 length: 17 residues.